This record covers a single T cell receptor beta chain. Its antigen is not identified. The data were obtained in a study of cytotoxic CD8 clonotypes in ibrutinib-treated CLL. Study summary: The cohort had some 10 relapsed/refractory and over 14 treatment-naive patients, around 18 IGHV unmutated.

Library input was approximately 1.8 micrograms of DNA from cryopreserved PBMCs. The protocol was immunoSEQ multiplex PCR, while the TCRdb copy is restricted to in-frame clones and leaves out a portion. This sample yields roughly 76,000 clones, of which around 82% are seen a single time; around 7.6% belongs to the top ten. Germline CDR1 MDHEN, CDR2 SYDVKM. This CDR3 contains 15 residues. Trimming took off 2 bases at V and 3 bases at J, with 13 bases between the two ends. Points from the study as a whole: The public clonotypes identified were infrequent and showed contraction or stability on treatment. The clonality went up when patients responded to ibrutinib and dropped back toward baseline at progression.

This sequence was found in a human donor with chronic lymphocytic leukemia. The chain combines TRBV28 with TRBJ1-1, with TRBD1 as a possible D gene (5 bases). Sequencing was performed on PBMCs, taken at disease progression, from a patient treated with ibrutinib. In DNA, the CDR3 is TGTGCCAGCAGTTTACAGGGTGCGGGGTACACTGAAGCTTTCTTT. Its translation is CASSLQGAGYTEAFF.